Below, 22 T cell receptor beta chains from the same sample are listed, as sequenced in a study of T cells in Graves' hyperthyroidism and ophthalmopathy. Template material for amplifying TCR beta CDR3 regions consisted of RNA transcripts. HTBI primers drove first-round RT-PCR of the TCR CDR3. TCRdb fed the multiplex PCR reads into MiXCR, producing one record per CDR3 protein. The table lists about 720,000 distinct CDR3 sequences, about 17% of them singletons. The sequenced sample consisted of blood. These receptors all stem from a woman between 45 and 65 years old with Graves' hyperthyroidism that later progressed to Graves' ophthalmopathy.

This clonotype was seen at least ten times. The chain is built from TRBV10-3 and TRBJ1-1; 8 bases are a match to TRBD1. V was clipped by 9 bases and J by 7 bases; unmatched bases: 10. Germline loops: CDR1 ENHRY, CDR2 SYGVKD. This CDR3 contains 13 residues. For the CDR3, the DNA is TGTGCCATTACGACAGGGGAGGAGGGTGAAGCTTTCTTT. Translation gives CAITTGEEGEAFF.

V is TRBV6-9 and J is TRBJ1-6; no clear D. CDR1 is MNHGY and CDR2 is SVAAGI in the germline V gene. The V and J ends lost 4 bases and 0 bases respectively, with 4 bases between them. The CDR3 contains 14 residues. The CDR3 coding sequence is TGTGCCAGCAGTTGGCGCTCCTATAATTCACCCCTCCACTTT. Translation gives CASSWRSYNSPLHF.

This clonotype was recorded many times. The CDR3 region has the DNA TGTGCCATCAGTGAGTGGGAAGACACCGGGGAGCTGTTTTTT. Its protein product is CAISEWEDTGELFF. The chain couples TRBV10-3 to TRBJ2-2; D gene unclear. Trimming stripped 1 base from V and 3 bases from J, with 6 bases between. Germline CDR1 reads ENHRY; CDR2 reads SYGVKD. CDR3 length: 14 amino acids.

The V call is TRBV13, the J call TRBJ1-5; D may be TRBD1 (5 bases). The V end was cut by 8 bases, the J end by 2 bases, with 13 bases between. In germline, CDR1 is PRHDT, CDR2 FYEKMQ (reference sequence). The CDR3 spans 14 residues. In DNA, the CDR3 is TGTGCCAGCGCGGGGGGACGGGGCAATCAGCCCCAGCATTTT. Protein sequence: CASAGGRGNQPQHF.

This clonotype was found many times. The CDR3 DNA is TGTGCCAGCAGCCCGGACGGTTCGAACACCGGGGAGCTGTTTTTT. It codes for CASSPDGSNTGELFF. The V call is TRBV3-1, the J call TRBJ2-2; D not resolved. Trimming pared 4 bases from V and 0 bases from J, leaving 9 bases between. The CDR3 sequence is 15 residues long. Looked up from germline, CDR1 is LGHDT and CDR2 is YNNKEL (reference sequence).

The CDR3 bases are TGTGCCAGCAGCTTCATCCCGGAGTGGGGGAGCACTGAAGCTTTCTTT. Translation: CASSFIPEWGSTEAFF. The rearrangement uses TRBV7-8 and TRBJ1-1, with D possibly being TRBD1 (5 bases). The germline gives CDR1 SGHVS, CDR2 FQNEAQ. The CDR3 extends over 16 amino acids. Trimming stripped 3 bases from V and 4 bases from J, with 18 bases between.

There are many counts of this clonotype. The CDR3 DNA sequence: TGCGCCAGCAGCTCCTATAAAGGCGGCACAGATACGCAGTATTTT. Translated: CASSSYKGGTDTQYF. This sequence joins TRBV5-1 and TRBJ2-3; D unclear. V lost 3 bases and J 1 base, leaving 12 bases between the germline ends. Germline V gene sequence: CDR1 SGHRS, CDR2 YFSETQ. This CDR3 comprises 15 residues.

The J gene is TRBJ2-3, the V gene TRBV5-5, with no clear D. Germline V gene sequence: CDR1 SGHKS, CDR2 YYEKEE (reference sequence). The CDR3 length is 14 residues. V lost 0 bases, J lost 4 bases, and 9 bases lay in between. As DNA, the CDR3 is TGTGCCAGCAGCTTGGATGGGTTTCCAGATACGCAGTATTTT. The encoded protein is CASSLDGFPDTQYF. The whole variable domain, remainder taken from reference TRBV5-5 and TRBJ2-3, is DAGVTQSPTHLIKTRGQQVTLRCSPISGHKSVSWYQQVLGQGPQFIFQYYEKEERGRGNFPDRFSARQFPNYSSELNVNALLLGDSALYLCASSLDGFPDTQYFGPGTRLTVL.

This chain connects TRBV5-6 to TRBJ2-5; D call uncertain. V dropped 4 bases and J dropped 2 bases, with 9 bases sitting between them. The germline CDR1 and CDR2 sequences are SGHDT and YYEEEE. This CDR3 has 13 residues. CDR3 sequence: CASSRRRQETQYF. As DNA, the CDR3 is TGTGCCAGCAGCCGACGGAGACAAGAGACCCAGTACTTC.

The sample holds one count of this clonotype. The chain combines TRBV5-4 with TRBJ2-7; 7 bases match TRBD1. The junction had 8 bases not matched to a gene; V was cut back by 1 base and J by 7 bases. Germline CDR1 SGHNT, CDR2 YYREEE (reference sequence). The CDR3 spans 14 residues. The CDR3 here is CASSLFRDSVEQYF. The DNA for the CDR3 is TGTGCCAGCAGCTTGTTCCGGGACAGCGTAGAGCAGTACTTC.

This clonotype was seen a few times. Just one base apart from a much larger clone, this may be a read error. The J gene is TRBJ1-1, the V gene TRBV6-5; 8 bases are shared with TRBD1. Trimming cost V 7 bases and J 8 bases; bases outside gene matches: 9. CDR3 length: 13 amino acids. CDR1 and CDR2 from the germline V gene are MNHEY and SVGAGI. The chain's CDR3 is CASNSTGEMEAFF. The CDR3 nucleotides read TGTGCCAGCAATTCGACAGGGGAGATGGAAGCTTTCTTT.

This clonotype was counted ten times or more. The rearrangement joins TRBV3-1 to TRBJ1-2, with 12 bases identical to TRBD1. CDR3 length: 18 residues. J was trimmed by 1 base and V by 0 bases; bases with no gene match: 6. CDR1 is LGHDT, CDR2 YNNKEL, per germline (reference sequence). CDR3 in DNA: TGTGCCAGCAGCCAAGATCGTGGGACAGGGGGCCTTAACTATGGCTACACCTTC. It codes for CASSQDRGTGGLNYGYTF.

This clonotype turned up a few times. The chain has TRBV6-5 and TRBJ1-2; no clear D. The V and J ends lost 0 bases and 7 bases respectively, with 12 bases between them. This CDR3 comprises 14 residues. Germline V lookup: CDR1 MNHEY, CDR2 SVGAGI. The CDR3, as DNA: TGTGCCAGCAGTTACTCTATGAGACAACGTGGCTACACCTTC. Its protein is CASSYSMRQRGYTF.

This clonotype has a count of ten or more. The CDR3 coding sequence is TGCAGTGCTAGAGGGTTGGTCAGGGAAAACAATGAGCAGTTCTTC. This translates into CSARGLVRENNEQFF. The rearrangement joins TRBV20-1 to TRBJ2-1; the D gene is possibly TRBD1 (5 bases). Germline V gene lookup returns CDR1 DFQATT and CDR2 SNEGSKA (reference sequence). V lost 1 base and J lost 5, with 15 bases in between. The CDR3 consists of 15 residues.

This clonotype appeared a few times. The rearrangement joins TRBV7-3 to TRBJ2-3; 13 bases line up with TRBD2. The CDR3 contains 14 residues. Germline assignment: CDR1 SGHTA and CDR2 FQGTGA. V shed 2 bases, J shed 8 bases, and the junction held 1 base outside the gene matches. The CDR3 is CASSLGTSGATQYF. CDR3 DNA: TGTGCCAGCAGCTTAGGGACTAGCGGGGCTACGCAGTATTTT.

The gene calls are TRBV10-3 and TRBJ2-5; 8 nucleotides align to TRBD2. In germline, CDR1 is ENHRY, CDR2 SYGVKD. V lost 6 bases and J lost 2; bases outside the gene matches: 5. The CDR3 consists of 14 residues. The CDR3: CAISEGLEQETQYF. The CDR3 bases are TGTGCCATCAGCGAGGGACTAGAACAAGAGACCCAGTACTTC.

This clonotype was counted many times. DNA of the CDR3: TGTGCCAGCATGGTCCAAGAGACCCAGTACTTC. Its protein is CASMVQETQYF. The chain employs TRBV27 and TRBJ2-5, with D uncertain. Trimming cost V 7 bases and J 1 base, with 4 bases left between them. Per germline, CDR1 MNHEY and CDR2 SMNVEV (reference sequence). The CDR3 is 11 amino acids.

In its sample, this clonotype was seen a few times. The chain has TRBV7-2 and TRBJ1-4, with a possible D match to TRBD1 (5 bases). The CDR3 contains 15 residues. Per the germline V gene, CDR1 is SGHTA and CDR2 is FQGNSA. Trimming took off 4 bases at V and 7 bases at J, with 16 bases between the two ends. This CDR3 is CASSSRWIGGEKLFF. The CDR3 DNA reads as TGTGCCAGCAGCTCCCGGTGGATCGGGGGTGAAAAACTGTTTTTT.

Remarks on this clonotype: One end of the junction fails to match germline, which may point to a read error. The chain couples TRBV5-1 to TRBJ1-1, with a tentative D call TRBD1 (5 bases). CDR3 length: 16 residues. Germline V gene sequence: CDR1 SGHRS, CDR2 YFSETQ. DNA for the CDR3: TGCGCCAGCAGCTTGGAGGGGCATGGGGTGAACGCTGAAGCTTTCTTT. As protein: CASSLEGHGVNAEAFF.

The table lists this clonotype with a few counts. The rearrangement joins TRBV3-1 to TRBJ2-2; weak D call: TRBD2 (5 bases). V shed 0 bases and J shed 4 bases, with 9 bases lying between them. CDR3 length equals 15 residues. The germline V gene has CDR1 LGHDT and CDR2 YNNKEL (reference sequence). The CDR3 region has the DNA TGTGCCAGCAGCCAAGATTTGAGGGTCACCGGGGAGCTGTTTTTT. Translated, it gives CASSQDLRVTGELFF.

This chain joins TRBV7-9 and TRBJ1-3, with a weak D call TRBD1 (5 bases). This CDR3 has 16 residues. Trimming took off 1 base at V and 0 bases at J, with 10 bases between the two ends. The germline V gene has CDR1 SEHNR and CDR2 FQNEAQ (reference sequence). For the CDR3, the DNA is TGTGCCAGCAGCTTAGAGTCAGGGTCCTCTGGAAACACCATATATTTT. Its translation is CASSLESGSSGNTIYF.

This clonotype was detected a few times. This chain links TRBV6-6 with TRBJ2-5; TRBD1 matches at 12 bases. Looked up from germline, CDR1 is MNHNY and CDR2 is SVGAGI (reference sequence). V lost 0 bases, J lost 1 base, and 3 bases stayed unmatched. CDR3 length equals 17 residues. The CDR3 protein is CASSYSGQGAPQETQYF. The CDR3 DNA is TGTGCCAGCAGTTACTCGGGACAGGGGGCCCCCCAAGAGACCCAGTACTTC.